This T cell receptor (beta chain) was recorded in a study of cytomegalovirus exposure and HLA in healthy donors. Whole-study findings and limits: For most TCR sequences rarity was the rule, although some public TCRs occurred in many donors.

The primer mix had 60 Vbeta and 13 Jbeta primers. The table came from immunoSEQ multiplex PCR; TCRdb's copy has only in-frame clones and leaves some out. The data contain about 120,000 clones, over 70% of them singletons. About this clone itself: Its matching antigen is unknown.

The CDR3 spans 17 residues. The V and J ends lost 1 base and 2 bases respectively, with 15 bases between them. In germline, CDR1 is LGHNA, CDR2 YNFKEQ. J is TRBJ2-1 and V is TRBV4-2, with D perhaps TRBD2 (6 bases). Sequencing used PBMCs. The source is a female donor in good health and CMV-seropositive. DNA for the CDR3: TGTGCCAGCAGCCAAGTAAAAGGCGGGGCGCCCTACAATGAGCAGTTCTTC. Protein sequence: CASSQVKGGAPYNEQFF.